The 20 T cell receptor beta chains reported below all come from one sample, sequenced in a study of Tregs in tolerant kidney transplant recipients. Libraries were prepared by immunoSEQ multiplex PCR; TCRdb keeps only in-frame clonotypes and omits some of them. The repertoire holds 70,000 to 95,000 clones, approximately 90% seen once, with 0.3% to 0.4% in the top ten. Sample: Tregs from blood, taken before the transplant. These receptors came from a human donor who received a combined kidney and bone marrow transplant.

This clone is a singleton in its sample. The V call is TRBV28, the J call TRBJ2-7; weak D call: TRBD2 (6 bases). Trimming removed 4 bases at V and 3 bases at J, with 10 bases between. In germline, CDR1 is MDHEN, CDR2 SYDVKM. This CDR3 spans 13 amino acids. CDR3 coding DNA: TGTGCCAGCAGTTCGGGACTTAGCTACGAGCAGTACTTC. Protein: CASSSGLSYEQYF.

The V call is TRBV6-1, the J call TRBJ2-1, with D perhaps being TRBD1 or TRBD2 (5 bases each). The V and J ends lost 6 bases and 5 bases respectively, with 11 bases between them. The germline gives CDR1 MNHNS, CDR2 SASEGT. The CDR3 has 13 residues. The CDR3 sequence is CASSTRDDNEQFF. CDR3 nucleotides: TGTGCCAGCAGCACTCGGGACGACAATGAGCAGTTCTTC.

The CDR3 loop reads CASGYRVAQYF. CDR3 sequence (DNA): TGTGCCAGCGGCTACCGGGTGGCCCAGTACTTC. The chain recombines TRBV6-5 with TRBJ2-5; D call uncertain. This CDR3 has 11 amino acids. With 8 bases removed from V and 9 bases from J, the gap between germline ends came to 13 bases. The germline CDR1 and CDR2 sequences are MNHEY and SVGAGI.

This chain joins TRBV5-1 and TRBJ2-4, with D perhaps TRBD1 or TRBD2 (5 bases each). CDR1 SGHRS and CDR2 YFSETQ come from the germline V gene. The CDR3 spans 15 residues. V gave up 5 bases and J gave up 2 bases, with 14 bases separating them. CDR3 protein: CASRGDGATKNIQYF. CDR3 nucleotides: TGCGCCAGCAGAGGTGACGGGGCAACCAAAAACATTCAGTACTTC.

The chain joins TRBV7-2 to TRBJ2-1; 7 nucleotides align to TRBD2. Germline loops: CDR1 SGHTA, CDR2 FQGNSA. J was trimmed by 0 bases and V by 5 bases; bases with no gene match: 4. This CDR3 is 15 amino acids long. The CDR3, as DNA: TGTGCCAGCAGCGCGACTAGCAACTCCTACAATGAGCAGTTCTTC. Its protein product is CASSATSNSYNEQFF.

The rearrangement uses TRBV19 and TRBJ2-3, with 11 bases that match TRBD2. The CDR3 is 16 residues long. The V segment lost 4 bases and the J segment 4 bases; nucleotides outside the gene matches: 7. CDR1 is LNHDA and CDR2 is SQIVND in the germline V gene (reference sequence). This chain's CDR3 is CASSTIAGGGSDTQYF. CDR3 DNA sequence: TGTGCCAGTAGTACAATAGCGGGAGGGGGGTCAGATACGCAGTATTTT. The variable domain in full, completed from reference TRBV19 and TRBJ2-3, reads DGGITQSPKYLFRKEGQNVTLSCEQNLNHDAMYWYRQDPGQGLRLIYYSQIVNDFQKGDIAEGYSVSREKKESFPLTVTSAQKNPTAFYLCASSTIAGGGSDTQYFGPGTRLTVL.

The chain is built from TRBV5-8 and TRBJ1-2; a weak D match, TRBD1 (6 bases). CDR1 SGHTS and CDR2 YDEGEE come from the germline V gene. This CDR3 spans 15 amino acids. Trimming left V 0 bases short and J 7 bases short, with 16 bases between. The CDR3: CASSLGGRTGAGYTF. The CDR3 DNA reads TGTGCCAGCAGCTTGGGGGGCAGAACGGGGGCTGGCTACACCTTC.

The chain links TRBV5-1 to TRBJ2-7, with a tentative D call TRBD1 (6 bases). Trimming stripped 1 base from V and 2 bases from J, with 10 bases between. CDR3 length: 14 amino acids. Germline values: CDR1 SGHRS, CDR2 YFSETQ. The CDR3 loop is CASSLSGTTYEQYF. CDR3 bases: TGCGCCAGCAGCTTGTCCGGGACAACCTACGAGCAGTACTTC.

The rearrangement joins TRBV25-1 to TRBJ1-3, with D uncertain. Germline values: CDR1 MGHDK, CDR2 SYGVNS. This CDR3 region has 12 residues. Trimming took off 7 bases at V and 0 bases at J, with 4 bases between the two ends. The CDR3 region is CASKDSGNTIYF. The CDR3 DNA sequence: TGTGCCAGCAAGGACTCTGGAAACACCATATATTTT.

This chain connects TRBV5-4 to TRBJ1-2; D is undetermined. V was pared by 7 bases and J by 3 bases, with 19 bases between. CDR1 SGHNT and CDR2 YYREEE come from the germline V gene (reference sequence). The CDR3 is 15 residues long. The CDR3 sequence: CASHPGSSSDYGYTF. DNA for the CDR3: TGTGCCAGCCACCCGGGTAGTAGCTCGGACTATGGCTACACCTTC.

The chain combines TRBV28 with TRBJ1-2, with D perhaps TRBD1 (5 bases). This CDR3 region has 17 residues. Trimming removed 0 bases at V and 3 bases at J, with 17 bases between. Per germline, CDR1 MDHEN and CDR2 SYDVKM. The CDR3 sequence: CASSLWSAGTPHYGYTF. In DNA form, the CDR3 reads TGTGCCAGCAGTTTATGGTCGGCAGGGACCCCTCACTATGGCTACACCTTC.

This clone was observed a single time. This rearrangement joins TRBV19 to TRBJ1-1, with TRBD1 matching 7 bases. CDR1 and CDR2 (germline): LNHDA, SQIVND (reference sequence). The CDR3 extends over 15 amino acids. Trimming cost V 5 bases and J 5 bases; bases outside gene matches: 11. The CDR3 nucleotides read TGTGCCAGTAGTGGGAGGGGGCAACTGAGAACTGAAGCTTTCTTT. Encoded protein: CASSGRGQLRTEAFF.

This clone was seen a single time. V gene TRBV10-2 combines with J gene TRBJ1-1; D not resolved. With 7 bases removed from V and 3 bases from J, the gap between germline ends came to 15 bases. The CDR3 contains 14 residues. Germline-derived CDR1 and CDR2 are WSHSY and SAAADI. Here the CDR3 DNA reads TGCGCCAGCACCCTAGCGCTAGGAGACACTGAAGCTTTCTTT. The encoded protein is CASTLALGDTEAFF.

The rearrangement uses TRBV6-5 and TRBJ2-7; D not certain. The CDR3 is made up of 14 amino acids. Trimming stripped 2 bases from V and 0 bases from J, with 8 bases between. Germline CDR1 reads MNHEY; CDR2 reads SVGAGI. The CDR3 reads CASSYGPSSYEQYF. The CDR3 coding sequence is TGTGCCAGCAGTTACGGGCCCAGCTCCTACGAGCAGTACTTC.

The chain is built from TRBV18 and TRBJ2-5, with D maybe TRBD1 (6 bases). In germline, CDR1 is KGHSH, CDR2 LQKENI. Trimming took 0 bases from V and 4 from J, leaving 12 bases between them. The CDR3 contains 15 residues. CDR3 bases: TGTGCCAGCTCACCACCGAGCAGGGGCGGAGAGACCCAGTACTTC. It yields the protein CASSPPSRGGETQYF.

As for this clone: The junction departs from the called germline gene at one end, perhaps through a read error. This chain uses TRBV30 with TRBJ1-1; 7 nucleotides agree with TRBD1. CDR1 GTSNPN and CDR2 SVGIG come from the germline V gene (reference sequence). The CDR3 contains 13 residues. The CDR3 nucleotides are TGTGCCTGGAAAAGGGGGCTGAATACTGAAGCTTTCTTT. Amino acids: CAWKRGLNTEAFF.

This sequence joins TRBV30 and TRBJ2-3, with D perhaps TRBD2 (6 bases). V lost 0 bases, J lost 0 bases, and 16 bases lay in between. Per the germline V gene, CDR1 is GTSNPN and CDR2 is SVGIG (reference sequence). The CDR3 contains 17 residues. The CDR3 reads CAWSVGGAKTSTDTQYF. In DNA, the CDR3 is TGTGCCTGGAGTGTCGGAGGGGCGAAGACTAGCACAGATACGCAGTATTTT.

The gene calls are TRBV11-2 and TRBJ2-3; D remains unclear. CDR1 and CDR2 from the germline V gene are SGHAT and FQNNGV. V was shortened by 3 bases and J by 1 base, with 11 bases between the two germline ends. The CDR3 is 15 amino acids. In nucleotides, the CDR3 is TGTGCCAGCAGCTTTTTTCTGGCAGGCACAGATACGCAGTATTTT. It encodes CASSFFLAGTDTQYF.

This chain joins TRBV27 and TRBJ1-1, with a tentative D call TRBD1 (6 bases). Germline CDR1 MNHEY, CDR2 SMNVEV (reference sequence). The V gene lost 8 bases and the J gene lost 5 bases, with 21 bases spanning the gap. The CDR3 spans 15 residues. The CDR3 reads CASPPGGWGWTEAFF. The CDR3, as DNA: TGTGCCAGCCCCCCGGGGGGCTGGGGTTGGACTGAAGCTTTCTTT.

The V call is TRBV30, the J call TRBJ1-4; no firm D call. CDR1 is GTSNPN and CDR2 is SVGIG in the germline V gene (reference sequence). The CDR3 is made up of 17 amino acids. Trimming took off 0 bases at V and 4 bases at J, with 18 bases between the two ends. The CDR3 loop is CAWSVDGTEVDNEKLFF. The CDR3 DNA is TGTGCCTGGAGTGTAGATGGCACCGAGGTTGATAATGAAAAACTGTTTTTT.